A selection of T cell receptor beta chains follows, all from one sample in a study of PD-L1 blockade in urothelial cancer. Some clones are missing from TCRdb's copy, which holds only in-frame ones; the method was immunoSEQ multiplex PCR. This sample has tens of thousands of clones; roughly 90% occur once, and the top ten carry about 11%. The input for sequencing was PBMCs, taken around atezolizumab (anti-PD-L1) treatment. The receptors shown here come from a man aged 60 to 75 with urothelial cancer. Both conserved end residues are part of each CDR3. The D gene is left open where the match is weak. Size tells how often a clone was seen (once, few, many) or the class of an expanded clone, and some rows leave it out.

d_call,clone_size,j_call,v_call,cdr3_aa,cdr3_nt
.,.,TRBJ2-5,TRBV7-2,CASSLTRDGTQYF,TGTGCCAGCAGCTTAACTAGAGACGGGACCCAGTACTTC
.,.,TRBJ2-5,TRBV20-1,CSAEGTETQYF,TGCAGTGCTGAGGGTACGGAGACCCAGTACTTC
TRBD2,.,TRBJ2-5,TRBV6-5,CASRPSGVETQYF,TGTGCCAGCAGGCCTAGCGGGGTTGAGACCCAGTACTTC
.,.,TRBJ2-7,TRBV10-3,CATLAITPPYEQYF,TGTGCCACCCTGGCCATCACCCCTCCTTACGAGCAGTACTTC
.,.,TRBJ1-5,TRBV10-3,CAISESGLLSDQPQHF,TGTGCCATCAGTGAGTCCGGACTATTAAGCGATCAGCCCCAGCATTTT
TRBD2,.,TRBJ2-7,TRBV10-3,CAIRPGTSGAGGEQYF,TGTGCCATCAGGCCCGGGACTAGCGGGGCGGGGGGCGAGCAGTACTTC
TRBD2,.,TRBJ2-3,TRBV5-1,CASRGRGGSTDTQYF,TGCGCCAGCAGGGGACGCGGGGGGAGCACAGATACGCAGTATTTT
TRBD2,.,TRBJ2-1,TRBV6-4,CASRSTSGGNEQFF,TGTGCCAGCAGGTCAACTAGCGGGGGGAATGAGCAGTTCTTC
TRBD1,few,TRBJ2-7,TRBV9,CASSVAWGQTYEQYF,TGTGCCAGCAGCGTAGCATGGGGACAGACCTACGAGCAGTACTTC
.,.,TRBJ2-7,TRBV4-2,CASSQEGRAHEQYF,TGTGCCAGCAGCCAAGAAGGCAGGGCCCACGAGCAGTACTTC
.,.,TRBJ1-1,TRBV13,CASSSGMTTSETEAFF,TGTGCCAGCAGCTCCGGGATGACTACGTCCGAAACTGAAGCTTTCTTT
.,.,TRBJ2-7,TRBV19,CASSMPSWAHEQYF,TGTGCCAGTAGTATGCCCAGCTGGGCCCACGAGCAGTACTTC
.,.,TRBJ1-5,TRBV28,CASSLGGGGYQPQHF,TGTGCCAGCAGTTTAGGAGGGGGAGGGTATCAGCCCCAGCATTTT
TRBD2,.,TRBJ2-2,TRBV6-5,CASSRLAGLAGELFF,TGTGCCAGCAGTCGACTAGCGGGACTGGCCGGGGAGCTGTTTTTT
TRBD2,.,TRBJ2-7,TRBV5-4,CASSLGLVDNEQYF,TGTGCCAGCAGCTTAGGACTAGTTGATAACGAGCAGTACTTC
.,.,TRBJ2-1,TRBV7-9,CASSSGSHEQFF,TGTGCCAGCAGCTCAGGGTCCCATGAGCAGTTCTTC
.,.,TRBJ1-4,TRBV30,CAWRGGEGEKLFF,TGTGCCTGGAGGGGCGGGGAGGGGGAAAAACTGTTTTTT
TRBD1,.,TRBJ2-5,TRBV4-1,CASSPTGTGVGETQYF,TGCGCCAGCAGCCCAACCGGGACAGGGGTAGGAGAGACCCAGTACTTC
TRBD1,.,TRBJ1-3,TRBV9,CASSQEAQGGHTIYF,TGTGCCAGCAGCCAAGAGGCACAGGGGGGGCACACCATATATTTT
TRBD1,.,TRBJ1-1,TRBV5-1,CASSLAPHRQGVYTEAFF,TGCGCCAGCAGCTTGGCCCCCCATCGACAGGGGGTTTATACTGAAGCTTTCTTT
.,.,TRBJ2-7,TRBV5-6,CASSLGISYEQYF,TGTGCCAGCAGTTTGGGTATCTCCTACGAGCAGTACTTC
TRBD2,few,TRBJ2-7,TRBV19,CASSIPASGAGHPYEQYF,TGTGCCAGTAGTATTCCCGCTAGCGGGGCGGGCCACCCCTACGAGCAGTACTTC
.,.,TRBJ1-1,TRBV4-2,CASSLMRGKGTEAFF,TGTGCCAGCAGCCTCATGCGGGGGAAGGGCACTGAAGCTTTCTTT
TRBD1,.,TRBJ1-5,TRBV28,CALDRGRGSNQPQHF,TGTGCCTTGGACAGGGGGCGCGGTAGCAATCAGCCCCAGCATTTT
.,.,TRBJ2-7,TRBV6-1,CASSQLGGETYEQYF,TGTGCCAGCAGTCAGCTCGGCGGGGAGACCTACGAGCAGTACTTC
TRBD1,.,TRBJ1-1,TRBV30,CARSQGENTEAFF,TGTGCCCGATCGCAGGGGGAGAACACTGAAGCTTTCTTT